Below are 12 T cell receptor beta chains sequenced from a single sample in a study of OX40 agonist ivuxolimab in advanced cancers. The repertoire was sequenced with immunoSEQ multiplex PCR; TCRdb's copy has only in-frame clones and lacks some. There are over 30,000 clones in the sample; approximately 88% occur only once, and roughly an eighth lies in the top ten. The material sequenced was CD4+ or CD8+ T cells sorted from blood, taken in a trial of the OX40 agonist ivuxolimab. The receptors were sampled from an adult with an advanced solid tumor such as melanoma, head and neck, liver or kidney cancer.

This clone has just a few counts. The gene calls are TRBV19 and TRBJ2-3; D possibly matches TRBD1 or TRBD2 (5 bases each). Germline V gene sequence: CDR1 LNHDA, CDR2 SQIVND (reference sequence). Deletions cut 7 bases from V and 0 bases from J, with 14 bases between. The CDR3 totals 15 residues. The chain's CDR3 is CASTLGTASTDTQYF. CDR3 nucleotides: TGTGCCAGTACCCTCGGGACGGCTAGCACAGATACGCAGTATTTT.

This rearrangement joins TRBV10-3 to TRBJ2-1; D gene uncertain. Germline V CDR1 and CDR2: ENHRY, SYGVKD. The CDR3 totals 20 residues. V lost 0 bases and J lost 9, with 30 bases in between. The CDR3 nucleotides read TGTGCCATCAGTGAGTCCCCTAGTTTTCTACCTCCAAATTTCGTGAGTGAGCAGTTCTTC. Residues: CAISESPSFLPPNFVSEQFF.

This clone occurred once. CDR3 DNA sequence: TGTGCCAGCAGCCAGTTTGTGGGAGGGTGGGAGACCCAGTACTTC. Its translation: CASSQFVGGWETQYF. The chain couples TRBV7-6 to TRBJ2-5; TRBD2 matches at 7 bases. From germline, CDR1 is SGHVS and CDR2 FNYEAQ. The CDR3 is made up of 15 amino acids. V lost 5 bases to trimming and J lost 5 bases; unmatched junction nucleotides: 11.

The J gene is TRBJ1-2, the V gene TRBV15; D gene ambiguous. With 1 base removed from V and 4 bases from J, the gap between germline ends came to 16 bases. CDR1 and CDR2 (germline): LNHNV, YYDKDF (reference sequence). The CDR3 sequence is 16 residues long. CDR3 loop: CATSRGNPIGSYGYTF. CDR3 coding DNA: TGTGCCACCAGCAGAGGGAATCCCATTGGAAGCTATGGCTACACCTTC. Full variable domain (remainder filled in from reference TRBV15 and TRBJ1-2): DAMVIQNPRYQVTQFGKPVTLSCSQTLNHNVMYWYQQKSSQAPKLLFHYYDKDFNNEADTPDNFQSRRPNTSFCFLDIRSPGLGDTAMYLCATSRGNPIGSYGYTFGSGTRLTVV.

This chain uses TRBV9 with TRBJ1-1, with 7 bases that match TRBD1. The CDR3 contains 15 residues. J gave up 2 bases and V 0 bases, and 4 bases lay outside the gene matches. Germline V gene lookup returns CDR1 SGDLS and CDR2 YYNGEE. The CDR3 DNA follows: TGTGCCAGCAGCGTAGCTGGGACAGCTAACACTGAAGCTTTCTTT. As protein: CASSVAGTANTEAFF.

This clone was seen many times. The chain links TRBV2 to TRBJ2-2; TRBD1 aligns across 8 bases. Germline assignment: CDR1 SNHLY and CDR2 FYNNEI. Losses at the gene ends were 1 base for V and 3 bases for J; bases not matched to a gene: 4. The CDR3 has 16 residues. CDR3 protein: CASSEETGVDTGELFF. In DNA form, the CDR3 reads TGTGCCAGCAGTGAAGAGACAGGGGTGGACACCGGGGAGCTGTTTTTT.

The chain couples TRBV19 to TRBJ2-1; possibly TRBD2 for D (6 bases). From germline, CDR1 is LNHDA and CDR2 SQIVND (reference sequence). The CDR3 sequence is 14 residues long. Trimming removed 5 bases at V and 2 bases at J, with 10 bases between. CDR3 sequence: CASSLRETYNEQFF. The CDR3 nucleotides read TGTGCCAGTAGTTTGCGGGAAACCTACAATGAGCAGTTCTTC.

The chain uses TRBV4-1 and TRBJ2-7; D is ambiguous. CDR3 size: 14 residues. V lost 1 base to trimming and J lost 4 bases, with 11 bases between them. Germline CDR1 and CDR2: MGHRA and YSYEKL. The CDR3 DNA reads as TGCGCCAGCAGCCAAGGGCCTGGATGGTACGAGCAGTACTTC. Protein: CASSQGPGWYEQYF.

With regard to this clone: One end of the junction is discordant with germline, which a read error may explain. At the DNA level, this CDR3 is encoded by other sequences in the same sample as well. The rearrangement joins TRBV5-6 to TRBJ1-3; tentatively, D is TRBD1 (5 bases). The CDR3 loop spans 15 amino acids. Germline CDR1 SGHDT, CDR2 YYEEEE. CDR3 DNA: TGTGCTAGCAGCTTCGGGGCCCTCTCTGGAAACACCATATATTTT. This translates into CASSFGALSGNTIYF.

The chain recombines TRBV28 with TRBJ2-3; D unclear. With 3 bases removed from V and 5 bases from J, the gap between germline ends came to 12 bases. Germline CDR1 and CDR2: MDHEN and SYDVKM. There are 14 residues in the CDR3. The CDR3 here is CASSFFKDEDTQYF. The DNA of the CDR3 is TGTGCCAGCAGTTTCTTCAAGGATGAAGATACGCAGTATTTT. Full variable domain (rest looked up from reference TRBV28 and TRBJ2-3): DVKVTQSSRYLVKRTGEKVFLECVQDMDHENMFWYRQDPGLGLRLIYFSYDVKMKEKGDIPEGYSVSREKKERFSLILESASTNQTSMYLCASSFFKDEDTQYFGPGTRLTVL.

Regarding this clone: Within the sample, other DNA sequences also encode this same CDR3. V gene TRBV4-2 combines with J gene TRBJ2-1; D perhaps matches TRBD2 (5 bases). In germline, CDR1 is LGHNA, CDR2 YNFKEQ. V was pared by 0 bases and J by 3 bases, with 9 bases between. The CDR3 extends over 15 amino acids. CDR3 residues: CASSQDGSDYNEQFF. CDR3 bases: TGTGCCAGCAGCCAAGATGGGAGCGACTACAATGAGCAGTTCTTC.

The V call is TRBV28, the J call TRBJ1-1; TRBD1 matches at 7 bases. The length of the CDR3 is 14 residues. The trim removed 3 bases at V and 6 bases at J, leaving 7 bases unmatched. Per the germline V gene, CDR1 is MDHEN and CDR2 is SYDVKM. CDR3 DNA: TGTGCCAGCAGTTTCTACAGGGGAAGCGCTGAAGCTTTCTTT. Protein product: CASSFYRGSAEAFF.